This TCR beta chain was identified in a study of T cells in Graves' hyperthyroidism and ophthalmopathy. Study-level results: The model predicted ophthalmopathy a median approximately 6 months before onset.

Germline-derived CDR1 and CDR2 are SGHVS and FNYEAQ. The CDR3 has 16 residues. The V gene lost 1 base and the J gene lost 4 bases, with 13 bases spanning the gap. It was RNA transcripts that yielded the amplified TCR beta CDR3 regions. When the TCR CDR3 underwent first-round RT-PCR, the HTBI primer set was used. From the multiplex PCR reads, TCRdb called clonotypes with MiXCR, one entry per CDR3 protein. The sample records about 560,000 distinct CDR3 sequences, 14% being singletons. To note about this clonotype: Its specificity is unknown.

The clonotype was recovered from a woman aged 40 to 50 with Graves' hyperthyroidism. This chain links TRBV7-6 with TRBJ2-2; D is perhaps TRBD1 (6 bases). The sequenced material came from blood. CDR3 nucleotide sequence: TGTGCCAGCAGCTTAGACAGGGAGAGTGGCACCGGGGAGCTGTTTTTT. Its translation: CASSLDRESGTGELFF.